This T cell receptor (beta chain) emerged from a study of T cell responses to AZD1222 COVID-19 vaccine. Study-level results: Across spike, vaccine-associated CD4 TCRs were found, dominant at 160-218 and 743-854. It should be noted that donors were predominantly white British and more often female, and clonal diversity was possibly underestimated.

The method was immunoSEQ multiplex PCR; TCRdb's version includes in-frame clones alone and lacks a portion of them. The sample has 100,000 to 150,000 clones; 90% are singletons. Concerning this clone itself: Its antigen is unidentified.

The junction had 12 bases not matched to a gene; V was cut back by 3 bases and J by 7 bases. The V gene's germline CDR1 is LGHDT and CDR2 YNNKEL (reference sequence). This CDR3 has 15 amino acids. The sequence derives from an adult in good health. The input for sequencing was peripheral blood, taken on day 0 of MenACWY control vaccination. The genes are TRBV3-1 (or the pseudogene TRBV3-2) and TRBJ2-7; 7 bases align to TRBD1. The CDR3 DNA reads TGTGCCAGCAGCCAGCTAGGGGGCCGGCTGGAGGAGCAGTACTTC. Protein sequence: CASSQLGGRLEEQYF.